The T cell receptor beta chain described here comes from a study of graft-versus-host responses after intestinal transplantation. Germline CDR1 is SGHAT and CDR2 is FQNNGV. The CDR3 spans 16 residues. J gave up 4 bases and V 1 base, and 8 bases lay outside the gene matches. Regarding this clone: The target antigen is unknown.

The method was immunoSEQ multiplex PCR; TCRdb's version includes in-frame clones alone and lacks a portion of them. The sample yields some 86,000 clones, about nine tenths seen once. The chain has TRBV11-2 and TRBJ2-5; TRBD1 agrees at 8 bases. The origin of this receptor is a human donor who was the organ donor for an intestinal transplant. This specimen consisted of unstimulated CD4+ T cells sorted from spleen or lymph node cells, obtained before transplant. The CDR3 loop is CASSLVWAGGSETQYF. CDR3 DNA sequence: TGTGCCAGCAGCTTAGTATGGGCAGGGGGCTCAGAGACCCAGTACTTC. The full variable domain, in which reference TRBV11-2 and TRBJ2-5 provide the parts outside the CDR3, is EAGVAQSPRYKIIEKRQSVAFWCNPISGHATLYWYQQILGQGPKLLIQFQNNGVVDDSQLPKDRFSAERLKGVDSTLKIQPAKLEDSAVYLCASSLVWAGGSETQYFGPGTRLLVL.